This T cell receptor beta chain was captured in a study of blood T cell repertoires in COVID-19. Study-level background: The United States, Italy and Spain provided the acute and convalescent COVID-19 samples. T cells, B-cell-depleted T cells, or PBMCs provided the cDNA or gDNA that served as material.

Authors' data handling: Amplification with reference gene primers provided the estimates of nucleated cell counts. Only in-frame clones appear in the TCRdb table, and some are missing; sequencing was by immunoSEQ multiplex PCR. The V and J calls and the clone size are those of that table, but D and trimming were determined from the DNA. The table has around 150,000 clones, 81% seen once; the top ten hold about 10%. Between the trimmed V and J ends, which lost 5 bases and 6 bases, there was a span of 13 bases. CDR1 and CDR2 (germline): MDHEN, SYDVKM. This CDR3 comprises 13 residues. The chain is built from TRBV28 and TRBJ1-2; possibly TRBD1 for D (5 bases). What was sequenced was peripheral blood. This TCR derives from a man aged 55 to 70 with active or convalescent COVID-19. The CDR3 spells CASSQGREDGYTF. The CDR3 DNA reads TGTGCCAGCAGTCAGGGACGGGAGGATGGCTACACCTTC.